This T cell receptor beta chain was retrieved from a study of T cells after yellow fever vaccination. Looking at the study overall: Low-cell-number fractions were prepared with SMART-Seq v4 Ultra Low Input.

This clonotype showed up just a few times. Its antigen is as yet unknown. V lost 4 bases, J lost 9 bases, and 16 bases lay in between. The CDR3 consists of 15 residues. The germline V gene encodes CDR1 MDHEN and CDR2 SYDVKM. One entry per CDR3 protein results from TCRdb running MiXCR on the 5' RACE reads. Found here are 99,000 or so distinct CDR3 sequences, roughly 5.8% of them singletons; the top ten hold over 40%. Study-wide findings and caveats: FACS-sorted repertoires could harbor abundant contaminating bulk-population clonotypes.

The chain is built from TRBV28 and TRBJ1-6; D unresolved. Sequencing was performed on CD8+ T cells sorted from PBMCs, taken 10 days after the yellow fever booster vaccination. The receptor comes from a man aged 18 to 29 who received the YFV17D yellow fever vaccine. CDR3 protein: CASSYPRDTSSPLHF. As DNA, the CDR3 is TGTGCCAGCAGTTACCCTAGAGACACCAGTTCACCCCTCCACTTT.